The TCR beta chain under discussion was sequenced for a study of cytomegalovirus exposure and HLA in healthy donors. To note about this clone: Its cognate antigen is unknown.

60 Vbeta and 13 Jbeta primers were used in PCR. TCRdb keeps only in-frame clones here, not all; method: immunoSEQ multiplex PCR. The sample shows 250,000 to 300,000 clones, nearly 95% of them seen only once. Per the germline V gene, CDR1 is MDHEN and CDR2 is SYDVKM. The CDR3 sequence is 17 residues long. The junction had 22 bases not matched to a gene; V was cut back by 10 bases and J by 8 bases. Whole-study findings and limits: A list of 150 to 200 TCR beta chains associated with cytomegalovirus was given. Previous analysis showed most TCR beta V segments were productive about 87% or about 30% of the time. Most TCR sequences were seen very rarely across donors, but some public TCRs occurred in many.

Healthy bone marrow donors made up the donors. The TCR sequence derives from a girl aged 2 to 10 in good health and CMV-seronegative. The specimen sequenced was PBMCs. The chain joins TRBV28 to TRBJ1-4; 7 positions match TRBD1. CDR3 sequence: CATVGRQGGDHYEKLFF. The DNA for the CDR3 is TGTGCCACTGTGGGGAGACAGGGAGGAGATCATTACGAAAAACTGTTTTTT.